This passage covers 5 T cell receptor beta chains from one sample sequenced in a study of OX40 agonist ivuxolimab in advanced cancers. Generated by immunoSEQ multiplex PCR, the TCRdb table keeps only in-frame clones and is missing some. The table records around 40,000 clones, roughly 91% of them present only once. Sequencing used CD4+ or CD8+ T cells sorted from blood, obtained in a trial of the OX40 agonist ivuxolimab. These receptors all come from an adult with an advanced solid tumor such as melanoma, head and neck, liver or kidney cancer.

The rearrangement links TRBV7-8 to TRBJ2-2, with 9 bases that match TRBD1. This CDR3 is 17 amino acids long. J lost 2 bases, V lost 5 bases, and 9 bases had no gene match. Germline CDR1 SGHVS, CDR2 FQNEAQ. The CDR3 reads CASSRKRGQGNTGELFF. As DNA, the CDR3 is TGTGCCAGCAGCCGAAAGAGGGGACAGGGAAACACCGGGGAGCTGTTTTTT.

The V call is TRBV4-1, the J call TRBJ1-4; 8 bases are shared with TRBD1. V trimming: 4 bases; J trimming: 5 bases; junction bases outside the gene matches: 6. CDR3 length equals 15 residues. Per the germline V gene, CDR1 is MGHRA and CDR2 is YSYEKL. Here the CDR3 reads CASSRTGTGNEKLFF. The CDR3 region has the DNA TGCGCCAGCAGCCGGACAGGGACCGGCAATGAAAAACTGTTTTTT.

The chain joins TRBV28 to TRBJ2-5; TRBD1 agrees at 9 bases. The CDR3 spans 15 residues. The V gene end was trimmed by 4 bases and the J gene end by 5 bases; junction bases not matched to a gene: 8. The germline V gene has CDR1 MDHEN and CDR2 SYDVKM. DNA for the CDR3: TGTGCCAGCAGTTCGAACAGGGGGCAGGCGGAGACCCAGTACTTC. The encoded protein is CASSSNRGQAETQYF.

This clone was seen once. The V and J genes are TRBV5-5 and TRBJ2-7; TRBD2 matches 10 bases. Germline CDR1 SGHKS, CDR2 YYEKEE (reference sequence). CDR3 size: 13 residues. The trim removed 4 bases at V and 9 bases at J, leaving 7 bases unmatched. CDR3 nucleotides: TGTGCCAGCAGCCTGGGACTAGCGTTCAGGCAGTACTTC. It is translated as CASSLGLAFRQYF.

Notes on this clone: The CDR3 carries no conserved terminal phenylalanine or tryptophan, so it likely arises from a read error. The chain combines TRBV11-1 with TRBJ1-6; D possibly corresponds to TRBD1 (5 bases). The CDR3 consists of 13 residues. CDR1 SGHAT and CDR2 FQDESV come from the germline V gene (reference sequence). The germline V and J ends were trimmed by 6 bases and 6 bases, with 9 bases remaining between them. CDR3 protein: CASRATVNSPLHL. The CDR3 DNA is TGTGCCAGCAGGGCGACAGTTAATTCACCCCTCCACCTT.